This passage covers 9 T cell receptor beta chains from one sample sequenced in a study of OX40 agonist ivuxolimab in advanced cancers. Here immunoSEQ multiplex PCR was the method, and the copy in TCRdb shows in-frame clones only, minus some. The sample yields just over 20,000 clones, roughly 86% seen once. Sequenced here: CD4+ or CD8+ T cells sorted from blood, sampled in a trial of the OX40 agonist ivuxolimab. The source of these receptors is an adult with an advanced solid tumor such as melanoma, head and neck, liver or kidney cancer.

The chain combines TRBV23-1 with TRBJ2-1, with D possibly TRBD1 on 6 matching bases. TRBV23-1 is an ORF, and what it does is uncertain. Between the trimmed V and J ends, which lost 10 bases and 10 bases, there was a span of 17 bases. The CDR3 length is 12 residues. The CDR3 region has the DNA TGCGCCATCGTACAGGGTAATTGGGAGCAGTTCTTC. It is translated as CAIVQGNWEQFF.

This clone was observed a single time. This chain links TRBV10-3 with TRBJ2-3; the match to TRBD1 covers 8 bases. The germline V gene has CDR1 ENHRY and CDR2 SYGVKD. V shed 0 bases, J shed 2 bases, and the junction held 4 bases outside the gene matches. The CDR3 runs to 16 residues. The CDR3 coding sequence is TGTGCCATCAGTGAGTCCGGGACAGGAGTCACAGATACGCAGTATTTT. Protein sequence: CAISESGTGVTDTQYF.

The chain links TRBV5-3 to TRBJ1-1; 7 positions agree with TRBD1. TRBV5-3 is recorded as an ORF, its role being uncertain. The length of the CDR3 is 14 residues. V lost 8 bases to trimming and J lost 3 bases; unmatched junction nucleotides: 10. DNA of the CDR3: TGTGCCAGGCGACTGGGACAGACAGACACTGAAGCTTTCTTT. Amino acid sequence: CARRLGQTDTEAFF.

This clone was recorded only once. This sequence joins TRBV2 and TRBJ2-3; 10 positions agree with TRBD2. J gave up 3 bases and V 6 bases, and 6 bases lay outside the gene matches. The CDR3 consists of 15 residues. Germline CDR1 and CDR2: SNHLY and FYNNEI. The CDR3 sequence is CASSLAGGGTDTQYF. CDR3 in DNA: TGTGCCAGCAGCTTAGCGGGGGGTGGAACAGATACGCAGTATTTT.

The chain couples TRBV21-1 to TRBJ2-5; the DNA was not used to check the table's D call, TRBD1. The end of the DNA is better explained by TRBJ2-7, so the J call may be wrong. TRBV21-1 is a known pseudogene. The length of the CDR3 is 15 residues. This CDR3 reads CASSKEAGESYEQYF. CDR3 bases: TGTGCCAGCAGCAAAGAGGCAGGGGAGTCCTACGAGCAGTACTTC.

The chain recombines TRBV7-9 with TRBJ2-3; no reliable D call. V was cut by 1 base and J by 4 bases, with 3 bases left in between. Germline V gene sequence: CDR1 SEHNR, CDR2 FQNEAQ (reference sequence). The CDR3 sequence is 12 residues long. The CDR3 spells CASSLGPDTQYF. The CDR3, as DNA: TGTGCCAGCAGCTTAGGCCCAGATACGCAGTATTTT.

The genes are TRBV9 and TRBJ2-3; TRBD2 agrees at 8 bases. The V gene end was trimmed by 3 bases and the J gene end by 6 bases; junction bases not matched to a gene: 12. Germline loops: CDR1 SGDLS, CDR2 YYNGEE. The CDR3 spans 16 residues. The CDR3 bases are TGTGCCAGCAGCGCCGAGCCCGGGGGGGCCAAGGATACGCAGTATTTT. Amino acids: CASSAEPGGAKDTQYF.

The genes are TRBV5-6 and TRBJ2-1, with D perhaps given as TRBD1 or TRBD2 (6 bases each). The germline V gene has CDR1 SGHDT and CDR2 YYEEEE. Trimming left V 0 bases short and J 5 bases short, with 12 bases between. The CDR3 has 15 amino acids. The DNA for the CDR3 is TGTGCCAGCAGCTTGGCGGGGGCTCAGGACAATGAGCAGTTCTTC. It encodes CASSLAGAQDNEQFF.

In this sample, this clone turned up once. The chain carries TRBV7-9 and TRBJ2-7; 9 nucleotides agree with TRBD1. From germline, CDR1 is SEHNR and CDR2 FQNEAQ (reference sequence). This CDR3 comprises 15 residues. The trim removed 5 bases at V and 3 bases at J, leaving 8 bases unmatched. CDR3 amino acids: CASSLGQGLVYEQYF. As DNA, the CDR3 is TGTGCCAGCAGCCTGGGACAGGGTCTAGTCTACGAGCAGTACTTC. The full variable domain, its missing parts supplied by reference TRBV7-9 and TRBJ2-7, is DTGVSQNPRHKITKRGQNVTFRCDPISEHNRLYWYRQTLGQGPEFLTYFQNEAQLEKSRLLSDRFSAERPKGSFSTLEIQRTEQGDSAMYLCASSLGQGLVYEQYFGPGTRLTVT.